The 21 T cell receptor beta chains below come from one sample, sequenced in a study of blood T cell repertoires in COVID-19. Sequenced by immunoSEQ multiplex PCR; TCRdb stores in-frame clones only, minus some. Seen here are roughly 95,000 clones, 75% to 95% observed once, and the top ten hold 3.9%. Sequencing was performed on peripheral blood. Receptors originate from a woman in her fifties or sixties in a cohort sampled during active COVID-19.

V and J are TRBV5-1 and TRBJ2-7, with a weak D call TRBD2 (6 bases). Germline V lookup: CDR1 SGHRS, CDR2 YFSETQ. Trimming left V 1 base short and J 4 bases short, with 12 bases between. This CDR3 region has 14 residues. For the CDR3, the DNA is TGCGCCAGCAGCTTGTGGCGGGACCTTTACGAGCAGTACTTC. Translating gives CASSLWRDLYEQYF.

The chain uses TRBV24-1 and TRBJ2-3; tentatively, D is TRBD1 (6 bases). This CDR3 comprises 14 residues. The germline V gene has CDR1 KGHDR and CDR2 SFDVKD. Trimming left V 7 bases short and J 2 bases short, with 12 bases between. CDR3 in amino acids: CATSRGPITDTQYF. In nucleotides, the CDR3 is TGTGCCACCAGCAGGGGACCCATCACAGATACGCAGTATTTT.

The chain employs TRBV6-5 and TRBJ2-7, with D perhaps TRBD2 (6 bases). Germline V gene sequence: CDR1 MNHEY, CDR2 SVGAGI. The CDR3 is made up of 13 amino acids. Deletions cut 9 bases from V and 8 bases from J, with 20 bases between. For the CDR3, the DNA is TGTGCCAGTAAGACCCGGGAGCGAGAGAAGCAGTACTTC. The encoded protein is CASKTREREKQYF.

This chain connects TRBV7-9 to TRBJ1-1; D is undetermined. This CDR3 region has 12 residues. Per germline, CDR1 SEHNR and CDR2 FQNEAQ (reference sequence). Trimming took 5 bases from V and 5 from J, leaving 9 bases between them. The CDR3 reads CASSTRGTEAFF. In nucleotides, the CDR3 is TGTGCCAGCAGCACTCGGGGTACTGAAGCTTTCTTT.

V and J are TRBV3-1 (or the pseudogene TRBV3-2) and TRBJ1-1; possible D gene TRBD1, 5 bases. V shed 4 bases and J shed 5 bases, with 14 bases lying between them. The CDR3 extends over 14 amino acids. In germline, CDR1 is LGHDT, CDR2 YNNKEL (reference sequence). The CDR3 nucleotides are TGTGCCAGCAGCCTCGGGCAGGGAAGGACTGAAGCTTTCTTT. Protein product: CASSLGQGRTEAFF.

This chain connects TRBV20-1 to TRBJ2-3, with 12 nucleotides matching TRBD2. The CDR3 contains 16 residues. Looked up from germline, CDR1 is DFQATT and CDR2 is SNEGSKA (reference sequence). J gave up 14 bases and V 3 bases, and 18 bases lay outside the gene matches. The CDR3 reads CSASLISGTSGLGAYF. The CDR3 DNA is TGCAGTGCTAGTTTAATTTCCGGGACTAGCGGGCTCGGCGCGTATTTT.

The CDR3 is CASSKGWRVAGPQETQYF. CDR3 DNA: TGTGCCAGTAGTAAGGGCTGGAGGGTAGCGGGTCCGCAAGAGACCCAGTACTTC. V is TRBV19 and J is TRBJ2-5; TRBD2 aligns across 7 bases. The CDR3 consists of 18 residues. Trimming at V came to 4 bases and at J to 2 bases, leaving 16 bases not matched to a gene. Germline CDR1 LNHDA, CDR2 SQIVND (reference sequence).

The V gene is TRBV7-2, the J gene TRBJ1-2; 9 bases fit TRBD1. Trimming cost V 0 bases and J 5 bases; bases outside gene matches: 4. Germline V gives CDR1 SGHTA, CDR2 FQGNSA. This CDR3 spans 15 amino acids. The CDR3 region is CASSLAGQGGYGYTF. As DNA, the CDR3 is TGTGCCAGCAGCTTAGCGGGACAGGGAGGTTATGGCTACACCTTC.

The chain joins TRBV28 to TRBJ2-2; D gene uncertain. V lost 10 bases, J lost 6 bases, and 18 bases lay in between. The length of the CDR3 is 14 residues. CDR1 is MDHEN and CDR2 is SYDVKM in the germline V gene. The DNA of the CDR3 is TGTGCCACCAGGCTCATGAGGTTGTCCGGGGAGCTGTTTTTT. It translates to CATRLMRLSGELFF.

The chain is built from TRBV3-1 (or the pseudogene TRBV3-2) and TRBJ2-7; 7 bases align to TRBD1. V shed 3 bases and J 3 bases; nucleotides not matched to a gene: 14. This CDR3 spans 17 amino acids. Germline V lookup: CDR1 LGHDT, CDR2 YNNKEL (reference sequence). CDR3 nucleotides: TGTGCCAGCAGCCATACGGGTGGACAGGTTCGGGACTACGAGCAGTACTTC. Translation gives CASSHTGGQVRDYEQYF.

V usage is TRBV18 and J usage is TRBJ1-2; TRBD1 aligns across 9 bases. The CDR3 sequence is 14 residues long. CDR1 KGHSH and CDR2 LQKENI come from the germline V gene. V was pared by 5 bases and J by 0 bases, with 1 base of the junction left unmatched. Here the CDR3 DNA reads TGTGCCAGCTCAGGGGACAGGGCTAACTATGGCTACACCTTC. It encodes CASSGDRANYGYTF.

The table lists this clone with a count of one. The chain has TRBV7-8 and TRBJ1-1, with D possibly being TRBD1 (5 bases). The germline CDR1 and CDR2 sequences are SGHVS and FQNEAQ. The V and J ends lost 5 bases and 0 bases respectively, with 22 bases between them. The CDR3 is 18 amino acids. DNA for the CDR3: TGTGCCAGCAGCCCCCCGGCACAGGTCATTGACATGAACACTGAAGCTTTCTTT. Protein: CASSPPAQVIDMNTEAFF.

The chain combines TRBV18 with TRBJ1-5; TRBD1 aligns across 9 bases. In germline, CDR1 is KGHSH, CDR2 LQKENI. The CDR3 has 14 residues. V lost 5 bases to trimming and J lost 6 bases; unmatched junction nucleotides: 5. CDR3 nucleotides: TGTGCCAGCTCATCCACAGGGGGCTCTCAGCCCCAGCATTTT. It translates to CASSSTGGSQPQHF.

The V and J genes are TRBV30 and TRBJ2-1, with 7 bases that match TRBD1. The junction had 4 bases not matched to a gene; V was cut back by 5 bases and J by 6 bases. CDR3 length: 12 amino acids. Germline loops: CDR1 GTSNPN, CDR2 SVGIG (reference sequence). The CDR3: CAWWDRINEQFF. DNA of the CDR3: TGTGCCTGGTGGGACAGAATCAATGAGCAGTTCTTC.

The V call is TRBV18, the J call TRBJ2-2, with a possible D match to TRBD1 (6 bases). CDR3 length equals 15 residues. V lost 7 bases and J 0 bases, leaving 12 bases between the germline ends. CDR1 KGHSH and CDR2 LQKENI come from the germline V gene. The CDR3 loop reads CASFSGTSNTGELFF. The CDR3, as DNA: TGTGCCAGCTTCTCCGGGACATCGAACACCGGGGAGCTGTTTTTT.

CDR3 in DNA: TGTGCCAGCAGCGGGGGACGGGCGATAATGTCACCCCTCCACTTT. Translated: CASSGGRAIMSPLHF. The chain uses TRBV2 and TRBJ1-6, with D tentatively TRBD1 (5 bases). The V and J ends lost 6 bases and 10 bases respectively, with 19 bases between them. This CDR3 contains 15 residues. Germline CDR1 reads SNHLY; CDR2 reads FYNNEI.

The chain links TRBV12-3 or TRBV12-4 to TRBJ1-4; D ambiguous. V lost 7 bases to trimming and J lost 2 bases, with 8 bases between them. The CDR3 is 13 residues long. The CDR3 region is CASTSGTNEKLFF. CDR3 coding DNA: TGTGCCAGCACTTCGGGTACTAATGAAAAACTGTTTTTT.

The J gene is TRBJ2-7, the V gene TRBV28; D call uncertain. The V gene's germline CDR1 is MDHEN and CDR2 SYDVKM. This CDR3 is built from 12 residues. Trimming took 6 bases from V and 4 from J, leaving 10 bases between them. CDR3 DNA sequence: TGTGCCAGCAGGTTGACTGTATACGAGCAGTACTTC. Translation: CASRLTVYEQYF. Based on the CDR3 plus reference TRBV28 and TRBJ2-7, the full variable domain is DVKVTQSSRYLVKRTGEKVFLECVQDMDHENMFWYRQDPGLGLRLIYFSYDVKMKEKGDIPEGYSVSREKKERFSLILESASTNQTSMYLCASRLTVYEQYFGPGTRLTVT.

The chain has TRBV4-2 and TRBJ2-1; 10 bases line up with TRBD1. V trimming: 1 base; J trimming: 8 bases; junction bases outside the gene matches: 11. The CDR3 is made up of 17 amino acids. CDR1 and CDR2 (germline): LGHNA, YNFKEQ. This CDR3 is CASSQVSSDRGGDEQFF. DNA of the CDR3: TGTGCCAGCAGCCAAGTATCCTCGGACAGGGGGGGGGATGAGCAGTTCTTC.

This chain connects TRBV3-1 (or the pseudogene TRBV3-2) to TRBJ1-4, with a weak D call TRBD1 (6 bases). Trimming pared 4 bases from V and 0 bases from J, leaving 15 bases between. The CDR3 is 17 residues long. The V gene's germline CDR1 is LGHDT and CDR2 YNNKEL (reference sequence). CDR3 loop: CASSLWTARTTNEKLFF. For the CDR3, the DNA is TGTGCCAGCAGCCTCTGGACAGCGCGTACAACTAATGAAAAACTGTTTTTT.

The J gene is TRBJ1-1, the V gene TRBV5-1; possible D gene TRBD1, 5 bases. The CDR3 has 14 amino acids. Germline lookup yields CDR1 SGHRS and CDR2 YFSETQ. Trimming pared 4 bases from V and 5 bases from J, leaving 15 bases between. The CDR3 loop reads CASSPAQGVTEAFF. In DNA, the CDR3 is TGCGCCAGCAGCCCGGCCCAGGGCGTGACTGAAGCTTTCTTT.